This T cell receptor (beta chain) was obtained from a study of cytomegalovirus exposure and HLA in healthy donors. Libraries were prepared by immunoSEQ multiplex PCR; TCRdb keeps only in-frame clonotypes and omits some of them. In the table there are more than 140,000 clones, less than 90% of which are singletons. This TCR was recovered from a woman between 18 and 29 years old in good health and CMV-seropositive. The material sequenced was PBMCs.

CDR3 residues: CAWSGAPAGPNTGELFF. CDR3 coding DNA: TGTGCCTGGAGTGGGGCTCCAGCGGGGCCTAACACCGGGGAGCTGTTTTTT. The chain couples TRBV30 to TRBJ2-2; 7 positions match TRBD2. Germline values: CDR1 GTSNPN, CDR2 SVGIG (reference sequence). The CDR3 sequence is 17 residues long. Unmatched junction bases numbered 10, after V lost 1 base and J lost 2 bases.